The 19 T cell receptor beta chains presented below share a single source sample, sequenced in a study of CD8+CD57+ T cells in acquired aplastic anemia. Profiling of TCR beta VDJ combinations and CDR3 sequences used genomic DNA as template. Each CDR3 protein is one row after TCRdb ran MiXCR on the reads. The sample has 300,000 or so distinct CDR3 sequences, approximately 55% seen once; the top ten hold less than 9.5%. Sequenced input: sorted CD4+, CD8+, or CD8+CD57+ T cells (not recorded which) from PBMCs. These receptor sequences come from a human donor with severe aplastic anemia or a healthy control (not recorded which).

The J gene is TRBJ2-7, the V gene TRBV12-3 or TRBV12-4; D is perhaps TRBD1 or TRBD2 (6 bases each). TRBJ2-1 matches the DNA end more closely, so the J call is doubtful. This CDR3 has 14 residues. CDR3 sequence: CASLLGGSVGEQFF. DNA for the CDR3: TGTGCCAGCCTCCTGGGGGGCTCGGTAGGTGAGCAGTTCTTC.

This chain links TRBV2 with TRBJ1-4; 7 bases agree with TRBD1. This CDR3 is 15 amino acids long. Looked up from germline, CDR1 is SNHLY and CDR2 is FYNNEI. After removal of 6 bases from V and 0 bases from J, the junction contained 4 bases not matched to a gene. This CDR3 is CASSRGTATNEKLFF. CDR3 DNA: TGTGCCAGCAGCAGGGGGACTGCAACTAATGAAAAACTGTTTTTT.

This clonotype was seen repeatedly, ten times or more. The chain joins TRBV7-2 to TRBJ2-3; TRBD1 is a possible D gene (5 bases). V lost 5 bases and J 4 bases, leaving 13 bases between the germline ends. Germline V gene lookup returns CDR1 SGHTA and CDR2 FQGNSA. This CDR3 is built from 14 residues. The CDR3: CASSRPQGADTQYF. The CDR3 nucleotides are TGTGCCAGCAGCCGACCTCAGGGCGCAGATACGCAGTATTTT. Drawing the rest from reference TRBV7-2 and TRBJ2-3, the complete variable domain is GAGVSQSPSNKVTEKGKDVELRCDPISGHTALYWYRQSLGQGLEFLIYFQGNSAPDKSGLPSDRFSAERTGGSVSTLTIQRTQQEDSAVYLCASSRPQGADTQYFGPGTRLTVL.

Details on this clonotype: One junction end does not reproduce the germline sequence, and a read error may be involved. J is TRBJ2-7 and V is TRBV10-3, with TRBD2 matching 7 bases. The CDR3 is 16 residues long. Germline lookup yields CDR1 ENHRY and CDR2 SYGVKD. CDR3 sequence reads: CASSLAGRAGRREQYF. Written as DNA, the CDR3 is TGTGCCAGCAGTTTAGCGGGCCGGGCCGGGAGGCGCGAGCAGTACTTC.

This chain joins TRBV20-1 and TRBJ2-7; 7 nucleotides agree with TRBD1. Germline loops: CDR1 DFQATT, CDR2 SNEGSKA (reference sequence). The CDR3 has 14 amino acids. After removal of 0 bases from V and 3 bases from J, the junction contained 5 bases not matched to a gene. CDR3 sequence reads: CSARDLGQHYEQYF. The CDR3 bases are TGCAGTGCTAGAGACCTGGGACAGCACTACGAGCAGTACTTC.

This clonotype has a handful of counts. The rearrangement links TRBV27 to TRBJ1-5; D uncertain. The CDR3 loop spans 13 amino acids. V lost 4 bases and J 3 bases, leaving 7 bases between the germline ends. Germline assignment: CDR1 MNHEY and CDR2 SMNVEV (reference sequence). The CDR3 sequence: CASSSIPNQPQHF. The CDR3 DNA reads TGTGCCAGCAGTTCTATACCCAATCAGCCCCAGCATTTT.

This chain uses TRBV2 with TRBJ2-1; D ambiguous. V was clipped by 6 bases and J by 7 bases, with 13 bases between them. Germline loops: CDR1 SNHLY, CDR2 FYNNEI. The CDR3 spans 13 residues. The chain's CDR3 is CASSKSEGNEQFF. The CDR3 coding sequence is TGTGCCAGCAGCAAATCGGAAGGTAATGAGCAGTTCTTC.

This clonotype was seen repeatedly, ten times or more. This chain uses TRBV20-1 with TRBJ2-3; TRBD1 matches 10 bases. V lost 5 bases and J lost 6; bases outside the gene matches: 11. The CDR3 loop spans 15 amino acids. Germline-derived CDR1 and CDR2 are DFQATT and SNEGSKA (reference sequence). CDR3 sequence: CSARTGTGATDTQYF. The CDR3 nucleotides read TGCAGTGCTCGTACCGGGACAGGGGCGACCGATACGCAGTATTTT.

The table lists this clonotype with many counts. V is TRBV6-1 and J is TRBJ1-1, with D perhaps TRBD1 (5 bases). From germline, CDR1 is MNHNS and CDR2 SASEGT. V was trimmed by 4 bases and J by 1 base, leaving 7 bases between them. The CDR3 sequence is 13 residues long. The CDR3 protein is CASSAQANTEAFF. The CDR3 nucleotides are TGTGCCAGCAGTGCACAGGCGAACACTGAAGCTTTCTTT.

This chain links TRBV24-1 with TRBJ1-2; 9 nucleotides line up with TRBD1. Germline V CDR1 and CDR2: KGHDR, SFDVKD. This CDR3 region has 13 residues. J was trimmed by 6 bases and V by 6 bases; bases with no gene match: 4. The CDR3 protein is CATSSGQGNGYTF. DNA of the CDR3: TGTGCCACCAGTTCGGGACAGGGTAATGGCTACACCTTC.

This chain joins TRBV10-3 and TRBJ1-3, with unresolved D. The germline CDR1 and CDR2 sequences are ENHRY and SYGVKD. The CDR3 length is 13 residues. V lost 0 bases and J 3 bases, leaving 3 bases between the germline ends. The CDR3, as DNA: TGTGCCATCAGTGAGTCAGTTGGAAACACCATATATTTT. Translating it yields CAISESVGNTIYF.

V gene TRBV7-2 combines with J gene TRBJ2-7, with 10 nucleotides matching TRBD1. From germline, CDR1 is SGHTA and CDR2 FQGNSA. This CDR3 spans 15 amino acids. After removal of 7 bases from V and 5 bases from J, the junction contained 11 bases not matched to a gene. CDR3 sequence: CASKVERQGANEQYF. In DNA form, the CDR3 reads TGTGCCAGCAAAGTAGAACGACAGGGGGCTAACGAGCAGTACTTC.

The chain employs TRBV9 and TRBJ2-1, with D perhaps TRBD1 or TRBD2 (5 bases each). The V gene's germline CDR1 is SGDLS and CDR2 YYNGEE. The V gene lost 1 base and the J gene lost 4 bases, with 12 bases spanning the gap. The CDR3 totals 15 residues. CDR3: CASSVSGQAYNEQFF. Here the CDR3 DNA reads TGTGCCAGCAGCGTATCGGGGCAGGCTTACAATGAGCAGTTCTTC.

The CDR3 region is CASSTVKQETQYF. DNA of the CDR3: TGTGCCAGTAGTACGGTGAAGCAGGAGACCCAGTACTTC. V is TRBV19 and J is TRBJ2-5; D not certain. The germline V gene has CDR1 LNHDA and CDR2 SQIVND (reference sequence). Between the trimmed V and J ends, which lost 4 bases and 5 bases, there was a span of 11 bases. The CDR3 has 13 amino acids.

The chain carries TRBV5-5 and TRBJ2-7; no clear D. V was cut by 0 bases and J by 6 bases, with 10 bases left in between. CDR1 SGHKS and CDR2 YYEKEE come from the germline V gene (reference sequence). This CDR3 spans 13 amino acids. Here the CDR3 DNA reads TGTGCCAGCAGCTTGGCAGTAGGCCCCGAGCAGTACTTC. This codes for CASSLAVGPEQYF.

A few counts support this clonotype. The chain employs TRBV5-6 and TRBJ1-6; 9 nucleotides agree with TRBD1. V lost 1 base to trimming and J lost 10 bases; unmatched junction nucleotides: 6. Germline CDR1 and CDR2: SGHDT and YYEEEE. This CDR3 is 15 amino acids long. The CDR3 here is CASSLIPGQGSPLHF. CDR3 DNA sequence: TGTGCCAGCAGCTTGATACCGGGACAGGGATCACCCCTCCACTTT.

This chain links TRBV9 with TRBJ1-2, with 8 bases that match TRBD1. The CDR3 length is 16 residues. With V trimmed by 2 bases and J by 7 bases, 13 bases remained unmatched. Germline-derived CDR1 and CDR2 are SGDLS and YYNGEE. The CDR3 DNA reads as TGTGCCAGCAGCGTCAGGGGGCAGGGCGGTGTAAGTGGCTACACCTTC. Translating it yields CASSVRGQGGVSGYTF.

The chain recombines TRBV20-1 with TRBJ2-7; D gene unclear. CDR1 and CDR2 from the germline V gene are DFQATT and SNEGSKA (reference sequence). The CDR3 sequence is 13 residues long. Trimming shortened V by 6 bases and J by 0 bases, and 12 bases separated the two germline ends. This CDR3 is CSARGSSSYEQYF. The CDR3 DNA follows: TGCAGTGCCCGCGGTTCCAGCTCCTACGAGCAGTACTTC.

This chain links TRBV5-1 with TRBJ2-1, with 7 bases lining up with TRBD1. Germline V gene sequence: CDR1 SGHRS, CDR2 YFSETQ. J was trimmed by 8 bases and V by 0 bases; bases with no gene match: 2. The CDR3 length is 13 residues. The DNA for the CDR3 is TGCGCCAGCAGCTTGGAGGGGGCGGATGAGCAGTTCTTC. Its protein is CASSLEGADEQFF.